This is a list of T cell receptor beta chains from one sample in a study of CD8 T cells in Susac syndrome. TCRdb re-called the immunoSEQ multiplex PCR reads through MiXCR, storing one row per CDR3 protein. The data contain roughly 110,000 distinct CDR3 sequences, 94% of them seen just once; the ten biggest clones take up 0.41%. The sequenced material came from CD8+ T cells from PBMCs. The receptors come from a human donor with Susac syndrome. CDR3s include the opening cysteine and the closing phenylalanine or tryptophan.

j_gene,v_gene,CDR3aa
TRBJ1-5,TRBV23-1,CASSQTQGDGQPQHF
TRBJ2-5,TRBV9,CASSERPGLTQYF
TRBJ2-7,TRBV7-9,CASSATGTYEQYF
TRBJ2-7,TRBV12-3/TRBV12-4,CASSLDEQYF
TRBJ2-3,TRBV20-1,CSATPTSGGIDTQYF
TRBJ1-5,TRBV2,CARENQPQHF
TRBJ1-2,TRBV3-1,CASSPEGWWGYTF
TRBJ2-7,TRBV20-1,CSASSMGQGTYEQYF
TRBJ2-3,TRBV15,CATSRGGGPTDTQYF
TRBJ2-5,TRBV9,CASGGGGGEETQYF
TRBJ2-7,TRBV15,CATSRDRLAGGTGQYF
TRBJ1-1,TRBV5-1,CASSLVWPENTEAFF
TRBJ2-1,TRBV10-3,CAISEGVEQFF
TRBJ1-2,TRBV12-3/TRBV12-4,CASSLARSTGGGYTF
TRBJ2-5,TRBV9,CASSVEGGLQETQYF
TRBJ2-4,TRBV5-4,CAGSTSEAKNIQYF
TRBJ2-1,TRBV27,CASHEGLTSYNEQFF
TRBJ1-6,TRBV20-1,CSPVSGQSVRNSPLHF
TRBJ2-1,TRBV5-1,CASSSLAGTREFF
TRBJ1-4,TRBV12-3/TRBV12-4,CASSPGSPVLSATNEKLFF
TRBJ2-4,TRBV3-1,CASSQGILGAKNIQYF
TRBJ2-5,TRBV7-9,CASSSRLRGQETQYF
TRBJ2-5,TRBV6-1,CASPPGSGPGETQYF
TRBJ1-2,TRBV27,CASSLNLDTAYGYTF